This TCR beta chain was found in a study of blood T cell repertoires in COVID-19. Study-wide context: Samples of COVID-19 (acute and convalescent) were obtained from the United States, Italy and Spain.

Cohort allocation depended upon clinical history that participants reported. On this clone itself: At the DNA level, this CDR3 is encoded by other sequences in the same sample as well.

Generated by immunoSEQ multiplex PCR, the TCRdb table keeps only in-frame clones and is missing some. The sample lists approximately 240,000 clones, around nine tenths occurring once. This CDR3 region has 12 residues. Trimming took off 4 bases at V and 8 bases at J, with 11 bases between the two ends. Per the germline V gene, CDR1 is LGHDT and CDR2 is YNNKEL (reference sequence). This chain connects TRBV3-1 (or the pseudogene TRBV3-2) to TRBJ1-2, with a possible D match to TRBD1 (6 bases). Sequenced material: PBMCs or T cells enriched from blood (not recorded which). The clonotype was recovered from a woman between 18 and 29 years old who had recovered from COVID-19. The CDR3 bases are TGTGCCAGCAGCCCCAGGGGTGCGGGCTACACCTTC. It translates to CASSPRGAGYTF.